This TCR beta chain was profiled in a study of shared clonotypes between healthy human individuals (dated by TCRdb to about 2020). Regarding the complete study: The cohort included a few men and a couple of women between 18 and 49 years of age. For each donor, CD4 naive and CD4 memory were each given three plates, CD8 naive was given two plates, and CD8 memory was given one plate. To estimate repertoire size and how much clonotype sharing occurs between individuals, the study deeply sequenced the blood TCR repertoires of roughly 5 healthy adults. To increase sequencing depth and limit assay-specific biases, TCR repertoire library preparation and sequencing were carried out by different laboratories using diverse techniques. Between about 0.8 and 9.5 billion PBMCs per donor were obtained by leukapheresis. What the research found in general, with its limitations: Compared with non-shared clonotypes, clonotypes shared by all four sorted-subset donors had higher generation probabilities. Sampling was restricted to blood, and TCR repertoires in tissue are likely to differ from TCR repertoires in blood. Naive subsets generally had larger estimated clonotype richness than memory subsets did. Across four donors, roughly 5.1% of naive CD4, 3% to 3.5% of naive CD8, about 2.3% of memory CD4, and approximately 0.4% of memory CD8 clonotypes were shared. Even with the large sequencing depth, rarefaction of the sorted-subset datasets indicated that sequencing was incomplete. Pairwise subsampling indicated that sequencing depth was expected to affect the degree of clonotype sharing among donors. Because the study included only a small number of donors, the genetic and exposure-history diversity represented was limited.

Using the deep immunoSEQ assay, multiplex PCR amplified TCR CDR3 regions from genomic DNA. For each cell subset, the extracted genomic DNA was distributed evenly across all wells of several immunoSEQ 96-well plates, and each plate served as one replicate. For sorted subsets, about 220 ng of genomic DNA, equivalent to roughly 33,000 T cell genomes, went into each replicate PCR. Purified libraries were quantified with a Qubit 3.0 fluorometer, sized on a Bioanalyzer 2100, and re-quantified with the KAPA Library Quantification kit. A separate single-read 150-cycle Illumina NextSeq 550 flow cell was used to sequence each immunoSEQ 96-well plate. For the original study's pipeline: Because the immunoSEQ output held only junctional sequences and lacked quality scores, the filtering could not match the filtering applied to full-length reads. To assign V/J genes and CDR3, sequences were annotated against IMGT germline references using PyIR, a Python wrapper for IgBLAST v1.9. Any read was removed if the V/J assignment was weak (E-value above 1e-6), the CDR3 was missing, or the read contained stop codons, out-of-frame junctions, or ambiguous translated residues. V3J clonotypes were defined as sequences sharing the same inferred V gene, J gene, and CDR3 amino acid sequence. To compute the percentage overlap between repertoires, the number of shared unique clonotypes was divided by the size of the smaller repertoire. Richness of each repertoire was evaluated using RTK rarefaction, the Chao1 estimator, and Recon v2.1 estimates of unobserved clonotypes. For all TCRbeta clonotypes obtained by the gDNA method from a few donors, generation probabilities were computed with OLGA. Here the immuneACCESS table is served through TCRdb, limited to in-frame sequences with V and J called. Missing clones are a known gap in these copies; in checked studies unresolved V genes cover under half, and the rest lacks a known reason. The DNA gave D and trimming, while V, J and clone size come from that table. This sample gives around 640,000 clones in total; roughly 96% of them show up just once. 0.11% of the sample is taken by the ten largest.

The CDR3 numbers 12 residues from cysteine through phenylalanine. Kept here is only the CDR3 DNA, which spans 36 bases and is read in frame from base 1. V and J are truncated by 8 bases and 9 bases respectively, leaving an intervening sequence of 14 bases. Via the germline V gene (reference sequence), CDR1 is LNHDA and CDR2 SQIVND. To note about this clone: Its antigen specificity is not known. No base-level quality is on record; no much larger clone is a single base apart.

For the CD8 naive samples, CD45RO-negative cells were positively selected for CCR7, yielding a CD45RA+CCR7+ population from which TemRA cells were excluded. Donors were healthy HIV-negative adults with no recently reported acute infections or vaccinations. All donors were Caucasian adults living in Nashville, Tennessee, USA. After blood collection by leukapheresis, PBMCs were isolated using Ficoll-Histopaque density gradient centrifugation and then cryopreserved in the vapor phase of liquid nitrogen. Analytical flow cytometry was used to check the purity and quantity of every magnetically sorted T cell population. Each sorted fraction had its genomic DNA isolated and then quantified by UV absorbance on a Nanodrop 2000c.

Sequenced sample: naive CD8+ T cells sorted from blood. What the cell subset or site label conveys for this sample: CD45RA+CCR7+. The chain joins TRBV19 to TRBJ2-1, with the D segment possibly TRBD1 or TRBD2, each aligning over 5 bases. The clonotype was recovered from a woman aged 25 to 45 in good health. The nucleotide sequence is given as TGTGCCAGTCTTACCCTTGGGGGTGAGCAGTTCTTC. The encoded protein is CASLTLGGEQFF.